The 8 T cell receptor beta chains reported below all come from one sample, sequenced in a study of blood T cell repertoires in COVID-19. Assay: immunoSEQ multiplex PCR; the TCRdb copy retains only in-frame clones and omits some. The table includes approximately 160,000 clones, less than 85% detected once. The sequenced material came from PBMCs or T cells enriched from blood (not recorded which). The receptors here all came from a woman aged 45-65 years who had recovered from COVID-19.

The chain links TRBV30 to TRBJ1-2; no clear D gene. Germline assignment: CDR1 GTSNPN and CDR2 SVGIG (reference sequence). The CDR3 has 12 amino acids. V lost 4 bases and J 1 base, leaving 7 bases between the germline ends. In nucleotides, the CDR3 is TGTGCCTGGACTCGCAGTAACTATGGCTACACCTTC. This sequence encodes CAWTRSNYGYTF.

The V and J genes are TRBV7-9 and TRBJ1-1; the D is unclear. Germline V CDR1 and CDR2: SEHNR, FQNEAQ (reference sequence). This CDR3 comprises 13 residues. V dropped 3 bases and J dropped 0 bases, with 5 bases sitting between them. The CDR3 region is CASSFGLNTEAFF. CDR3 nucleotide sequence: TGTGCCAGCAGCTTCGGGTTGAACACTGAAGCTTTCTTT.

V gene TRBV6-1 combines with J gene TRBJ2-5; possible D gene TRBD1, 6 bases. This CDR3 has 15 amino acids. Per germline, CDR1 MNHNS and CDR2 SASEGT. Trimming removed 3 bases from V and 5 bases from J, with 16 bases in between. CDR3 protein: CASSDRGRPGETQYF. Here the CDR3 DNA reads TGTGCCAGCAGTGACAGGGGACGGCCGGGGGAGACCCAGTACTTC.

This chain connects TRBV6-5 to TRBJ1-3; tentative D call: TRBD1 (5 bases). Germline loops: CDR1 MNHEY, CDR2 SVGAGI. The length of the CDR3 is 15 residues. Trimming cost V 5 bases and J 6 bases, with 17 bases left between them. CDR3 protein: CASSRVGGIENTIYF. In DNA form, the CDR3 reads TGTGCCAGCAGTCGGGTCGGGGGGATCGAAAACACCATATATTTT.

V is TRBV7-2 and J is TRBJ1-1; maybe TRBD1 (5 bases). CDR3 length equals 13 residues. Trimming took off 9 bases at V and 4 bases at J, with 15 bases between the two ends. Germline V lookup: CDR1 SGHTA, CDR2 FQGNSA. CDR3 DNA sequence: TGTGCCAGTTTCCCCAGGGTAAGCACTGAAGCTTTCTTT. This encodes CASFPRVSTEAFF.

The gene calls are TRBV18 and TRBJ1-1, with 11 bases identical to TRBD1. V shed 3 bases, J shed 4 bases, and the junction held 1 base outside the gene matches. Germline CDR1 and CDR2: KGHSH and LQKENI. The CDR3 extends over 14 amino acids. This CDR3 reads CASSPGTGGTEAFF. CDR3 coding DNA: TGTGCCAGCTCACCGGGGACAGGGGGCACTGAAGCTTTCTTT.

DNA for the CDR3: TGTGCCAGTAGTACCCCAGGGAACTCCTATAATTCACCCCTCCACTTT. The encoded protein is CASSTPGNSYNSPLHF. The gene calls are TRBV19 and TRBJ1-6, with D perhaps TRBD1 (5 bases). Deletions cut 4 bases from V and 0 bases from J, with 10 bases between. The V gene's germline CDR1 is LNHDA and CDR2 SQIVND (reference sequence). This CDR3 comprises 16 residues.

The J gene is TRBJ1-1, the V gene TRBV19; no firm D call. Germline CDR1 and CDR2: LNHDA and SQIVND (reference sequence). The V gene lost 6 bases and the J gene lost 6 bases, with 23 bases spanning the gap. This CDR3 spans 16 amino acids. The CDR3 coding sequence is TGTGCCAGTAGCCCCCAGTATGGTACGAAGAGCGCTGAAGCTTTCTTT. Translated, it gives CASSPQYGTKSAEAFF.